The subject of this entry is one TCR beta chain. Authors' processing steps: For nucleated cells, counts were estimated from reference gene primer amplification. The data were produced by immunoSEQ multiplex PCR, yet TCRdb's version contains in-frame clones alone and is incomplete. The D gene and trimming were derived from the DNA, and the V and J assignments and clone size from that table. Of around 150,000 clones in the sample, approximately 80% were seen once. This entry is derived from a study of blood T cell repertoires in COVID-19. Study as a whole: COVID-19 samples from acute and convalescent phases originated in the United States, Italy and Spain. The cDNA or gDNA used as material had been derived from T cells, B-cell-depleted T cells, or PBMCs.

Deletions cut 3 bases from V and 4 bases from J, with 15 bases between. This CDR3 spans 15 amino acids. CDR1 and CDR2 from the germline V gene are ENHRY and SYGVKD. The TCR sequence derives from a man aged 60-69 years who had recovered from COVID-19. The specimen sequenced was peripheral blood. The chain uses TRBV10-3 and TRBJ1-2; D gene uncertain. The CDR3 reads CAISDGRAPLYGYTF. CDR3 DNA: TGTGCCATCAGTGACGGGCGGGCCCCCCTCTATGGCTACACCTTC.